These T cell receptor beta chains were read from a single sample in a study of cytomegalovirus exposure and HLA in healthy donors. Only in-frame clones appear in the TCRdb table, and some are missing; sequencing was by immunoSEQ multiplex PCR. This sample has tens of thousands of clones, with more than 80% found just once. Sequencing was performed on PBMCs. These receptor sequences come from a male donor in good health and CMV-seronegative. Each CDR3 is given with its conserved first and last residue.

v_call,j_call,cdr3_aa
TRBV5-1,TRBJ1-1,CASSLGRGTEAFF
TRBV27,TRBJ1-6,CASSWSGDNSPLHF
TRBV5-6,TRBJ2-1,CASSLPLAGGAGSEQFF
TRBV4-2,TRBJ1-6,CASSQDGLSSLGSPLHF
TRBV27,TRBJ2-1,CASQGGTRHEQFF
TRBV15,TRBJ2-1,CATSWDRGNNEQFF
TRBV27,TRBJ1-1,CASSFGGGEGTEAFF
TRBV2,TRBJ1-4,CATASGTNEKLFF
TRBV7-7,TRBJ1-5,CASSSPRAGTGVLEPQHF
TRBV30,TRBJ2-2,CAWMTWDREGGELFF
TRBV7-9,TRBJ1-6,CASSYRDNSPLHF
TRBV28,TRBJ1-1,CASRYQGSLNTEAFF
TRBV29-1,TRBJ2-7,CSVADSNSYEQYF
TRBV15,TRBJ1-1,CATRGQGRDTEAFF
TRBV5-4,TRBJ1-6,CASRSQGANMNSPLHF
TRBV6-4,TRBJ2-1,CASSVRLADGYNEQFF
TRBV29-1,TRBJ2-1,CSVEQGGNEQFF
TRBV27,TRBJ2-1,CASRPGQAINEQFF
TRBV6-4,TRBJ1-1,CASSDEPGGTEAFF